The entry below describes one T cell receptor beta chain. A second PCR of roughly 6 to 12 cycles used a sample-barcoded 5' primer and a J-beta primer mix. TCRdb fed the 5' RACE reads into MiXCR, producing one record per CDR3 protein. The repertoire holds 730,000 or so distinct CDR3 sequences, with roughly 45% as singletons. These data are taken from a study of blood T cells in healthy people across ages. Unmatched junction bases numbered 8, after V lost 7 bases and J lost 6 bases. Per germline, CDR1 MNHEY and CDR2 SVGAGI. This CDR3 comprises 13 residues. This chain uses TRBV6-5 with TRBJ1-1; 7 bases agree with TRBD1. This TCR derives from an older woman in good health. The sample consisted of blood. The CDR3 nucleotides are TGTGCCAGCAAGAAGAACAGGGGCGCTGAAGCTTTCTTT. Protein: CASKKNRGAEAFF.